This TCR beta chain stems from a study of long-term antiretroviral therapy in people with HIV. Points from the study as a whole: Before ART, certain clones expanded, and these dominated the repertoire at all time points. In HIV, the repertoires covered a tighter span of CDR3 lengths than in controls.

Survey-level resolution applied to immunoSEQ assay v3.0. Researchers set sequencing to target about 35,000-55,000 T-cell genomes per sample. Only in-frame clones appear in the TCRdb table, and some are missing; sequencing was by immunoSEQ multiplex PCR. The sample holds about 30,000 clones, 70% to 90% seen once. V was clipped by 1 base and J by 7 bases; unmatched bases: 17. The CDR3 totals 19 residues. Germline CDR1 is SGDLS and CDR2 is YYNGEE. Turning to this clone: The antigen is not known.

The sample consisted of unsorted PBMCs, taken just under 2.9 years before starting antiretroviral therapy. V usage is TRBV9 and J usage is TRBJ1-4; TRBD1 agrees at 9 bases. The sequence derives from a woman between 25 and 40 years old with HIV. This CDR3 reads CASSVYPGTGYMVSEKLFF. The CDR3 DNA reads TGTGCCAGCAGCGTATACCCCGGGACAGGGTATATGGTCAGTGAAAAACTGTTTTTT. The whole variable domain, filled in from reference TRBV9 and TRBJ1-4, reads DSGVTQTPKHLITATGQRVTLRCSPRSGDLSVYWYQQSLDQGLQFLIQYYNGEERAKGNILERFSAQQFPDLHSELNLSSLELGDSALYFCASSVYPGTGYMVSEKLFFGSGTQLSVL.